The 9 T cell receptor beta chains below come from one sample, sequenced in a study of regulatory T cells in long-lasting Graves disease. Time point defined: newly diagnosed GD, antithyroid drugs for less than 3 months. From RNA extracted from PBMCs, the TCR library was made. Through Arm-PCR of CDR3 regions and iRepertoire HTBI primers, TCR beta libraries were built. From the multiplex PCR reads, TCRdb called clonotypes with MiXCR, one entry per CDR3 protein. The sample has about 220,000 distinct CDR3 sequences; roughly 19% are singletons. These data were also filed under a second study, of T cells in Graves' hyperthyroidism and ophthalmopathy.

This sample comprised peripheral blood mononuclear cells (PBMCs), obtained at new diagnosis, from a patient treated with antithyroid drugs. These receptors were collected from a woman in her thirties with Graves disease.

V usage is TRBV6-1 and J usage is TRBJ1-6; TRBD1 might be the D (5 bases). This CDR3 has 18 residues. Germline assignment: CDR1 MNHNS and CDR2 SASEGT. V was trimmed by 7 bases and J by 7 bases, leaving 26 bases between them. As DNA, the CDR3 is TGTGCCAGCATCCAAAGGGGAGGGGAGGGGCTGGGAAATTCACCCCTCCACTTT. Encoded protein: CASIQRGGEGLGNSPLHF.

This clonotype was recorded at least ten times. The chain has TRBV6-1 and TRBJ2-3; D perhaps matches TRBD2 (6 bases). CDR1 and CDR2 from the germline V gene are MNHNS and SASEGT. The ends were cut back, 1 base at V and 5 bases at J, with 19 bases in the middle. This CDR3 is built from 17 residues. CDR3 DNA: TGTGCCAGCAGTGAAGTGGCCGTCGGGCTAGCGAGAGATACGCAGTATTTT. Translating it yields CASSEVAVGLARDTQYF.

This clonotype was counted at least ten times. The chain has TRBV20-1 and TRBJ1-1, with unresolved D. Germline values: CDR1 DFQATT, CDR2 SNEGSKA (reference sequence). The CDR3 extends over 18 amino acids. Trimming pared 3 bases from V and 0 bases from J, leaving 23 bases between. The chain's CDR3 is CSASKPDRLLPMNTEAFF. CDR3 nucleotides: TGCAGTGCTAGCAAACCCGACCGTTTGTTACCGATGAACACTGAAGCTTTCTTT.

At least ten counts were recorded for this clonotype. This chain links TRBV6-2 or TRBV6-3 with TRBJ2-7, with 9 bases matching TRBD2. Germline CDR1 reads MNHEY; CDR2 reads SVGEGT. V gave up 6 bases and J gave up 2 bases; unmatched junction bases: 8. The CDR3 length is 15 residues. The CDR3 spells CASRHPSSGAYEQYF. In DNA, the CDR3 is TGTGCCAGCAGGCACCCGTCTAGCGGGGCCTACGAGCAGTACTTC.

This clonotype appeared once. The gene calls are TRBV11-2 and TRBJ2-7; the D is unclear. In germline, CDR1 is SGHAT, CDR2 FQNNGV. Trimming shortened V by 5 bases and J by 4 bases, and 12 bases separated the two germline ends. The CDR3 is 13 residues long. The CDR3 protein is CASSPSLAYEQYF. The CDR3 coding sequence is TGTGCCAGCAGCCCGTCATTAGCATACGAGCAGTACTTC.

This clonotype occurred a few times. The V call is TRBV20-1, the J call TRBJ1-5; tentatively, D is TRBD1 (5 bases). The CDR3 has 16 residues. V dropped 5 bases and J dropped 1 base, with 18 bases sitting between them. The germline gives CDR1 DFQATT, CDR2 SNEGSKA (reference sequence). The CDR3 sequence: CSAPFGGGGSNQPQHF. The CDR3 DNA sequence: TGCAGTGCTCCCTTCGGTGGGGGGGGGAGCAATCAGCCCCAGCATTTT.

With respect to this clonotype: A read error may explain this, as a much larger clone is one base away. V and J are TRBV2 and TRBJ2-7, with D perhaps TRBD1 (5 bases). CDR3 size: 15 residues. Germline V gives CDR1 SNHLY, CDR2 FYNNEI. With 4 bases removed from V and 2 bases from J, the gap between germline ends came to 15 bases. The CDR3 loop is CASSGGQGLTYEQYF. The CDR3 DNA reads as TGTGCCAGCAGTGGAGGTCAGGGCCTTACCTACGAGCAGTACTTC.

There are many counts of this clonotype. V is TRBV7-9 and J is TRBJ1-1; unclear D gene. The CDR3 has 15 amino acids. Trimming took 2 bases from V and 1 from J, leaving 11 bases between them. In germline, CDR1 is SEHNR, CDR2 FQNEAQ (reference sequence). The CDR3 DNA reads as TGTGCCAGCAGCTTAACGGGCACACCGAACACTGAAGCTTTCTTT. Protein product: CASSLTGTPNTEAFF.

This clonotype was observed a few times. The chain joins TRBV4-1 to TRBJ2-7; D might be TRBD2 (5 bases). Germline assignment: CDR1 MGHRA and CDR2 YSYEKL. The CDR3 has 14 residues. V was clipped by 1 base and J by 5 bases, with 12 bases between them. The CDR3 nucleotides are TGCGCCAGCAGCCAAGTGCGGTCCGGGGACGAGCAGTACTTC. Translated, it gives CASSQVRSGDEQYF.